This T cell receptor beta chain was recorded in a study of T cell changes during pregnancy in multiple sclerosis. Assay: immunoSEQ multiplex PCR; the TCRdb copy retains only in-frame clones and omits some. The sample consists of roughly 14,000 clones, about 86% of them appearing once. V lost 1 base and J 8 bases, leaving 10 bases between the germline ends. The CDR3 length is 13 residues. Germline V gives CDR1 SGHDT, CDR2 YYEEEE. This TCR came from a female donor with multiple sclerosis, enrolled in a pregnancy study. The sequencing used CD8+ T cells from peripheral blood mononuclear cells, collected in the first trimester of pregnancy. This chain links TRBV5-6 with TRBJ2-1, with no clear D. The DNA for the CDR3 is TGTGCCAGCAGCTTGTTCATGGGCGATGAGCAGTTCTTC. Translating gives CASSLFMGDEQFF.